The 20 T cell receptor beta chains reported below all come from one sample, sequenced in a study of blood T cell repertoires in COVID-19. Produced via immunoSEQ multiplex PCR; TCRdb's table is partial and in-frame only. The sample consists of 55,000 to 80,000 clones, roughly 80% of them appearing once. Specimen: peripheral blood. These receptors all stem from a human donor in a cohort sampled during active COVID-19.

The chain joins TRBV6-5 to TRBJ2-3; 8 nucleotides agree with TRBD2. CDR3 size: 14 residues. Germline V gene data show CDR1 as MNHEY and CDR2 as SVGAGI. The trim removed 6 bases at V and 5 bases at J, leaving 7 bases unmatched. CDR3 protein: CASSLGRVQDTQYF. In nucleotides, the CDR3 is TGTGCCAGCAGCCTCGGGAGGGTCCAAGATACGCAGTATTTT.

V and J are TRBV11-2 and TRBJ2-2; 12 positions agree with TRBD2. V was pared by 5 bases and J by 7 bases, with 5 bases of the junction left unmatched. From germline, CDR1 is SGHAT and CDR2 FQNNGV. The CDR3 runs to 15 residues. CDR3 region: CASSPLAGGFGELFF. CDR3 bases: TGTGCCAGCAGCCCGCTAGCGGGGGGGTTCGGGGAGCTGTTTTTT.

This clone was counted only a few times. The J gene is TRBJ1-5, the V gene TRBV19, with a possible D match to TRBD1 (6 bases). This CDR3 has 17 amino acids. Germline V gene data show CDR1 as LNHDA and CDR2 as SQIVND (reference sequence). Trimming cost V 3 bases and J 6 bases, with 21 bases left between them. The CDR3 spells CASSMAGAVFHSQPQHF. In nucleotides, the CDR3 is TGTGCCAGTAGTATGGCAGGGGCCGTGTTTCACAGTCAGCCCCAGCATTTT. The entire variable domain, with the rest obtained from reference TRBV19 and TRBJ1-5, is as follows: DGGITQSPKYLFRKEGQNVTLSCEQNLNHDAMYWYRQDPGQGLRLIYYSQIVNDFQKGDIAEGYSVSREKKESFPLTVTSAQKNPTAFYLCASSMAGAVFHSQPQHFGDGTRLSIL.

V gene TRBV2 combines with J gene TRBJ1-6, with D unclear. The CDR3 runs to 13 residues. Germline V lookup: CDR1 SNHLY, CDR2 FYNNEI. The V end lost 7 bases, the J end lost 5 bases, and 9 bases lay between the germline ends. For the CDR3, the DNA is TGTGCCAGCATGTGGCAGAATAATTCACCCCTCCACTTT. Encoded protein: CASMWQNNSPLHF.

CDR3 region: CASSLFRGAREKLFF. In nucleotides, the CDR3 is TGTGCCAGCAGTTTATTTCGGGGGGCCCGTGAAAAACTGTTTTTT. The rearrangement uses TRBV27 and TRBJ1-4; D may be TRBD1 (6 bases). Germline lookup yields CDR1 MNHEY and CDR2 SMNVEV (reference sequence). CDR3 length: 15 amino acids. V dropped 1 base and J dropped 7 bases, with 13 bases sitting between them.

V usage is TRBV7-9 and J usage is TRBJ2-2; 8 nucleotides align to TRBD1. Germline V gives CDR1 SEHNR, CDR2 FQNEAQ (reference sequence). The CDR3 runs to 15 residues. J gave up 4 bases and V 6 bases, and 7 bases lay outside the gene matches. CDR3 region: CASSPRGPGTGELFF. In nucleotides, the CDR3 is TGTGCCAGCAGTCCCAGGGGGCCAGGCACCGGGGAGCTGTTTTTT.

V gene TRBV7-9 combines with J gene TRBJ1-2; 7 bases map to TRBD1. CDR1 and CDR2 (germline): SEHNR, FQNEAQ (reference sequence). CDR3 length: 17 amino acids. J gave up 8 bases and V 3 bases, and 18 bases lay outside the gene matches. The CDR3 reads CASSFSAPKLGGGGYTF. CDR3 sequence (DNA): TGTGCCAGCAGCTTCTCAGCACCGAAACTAGGGGGCGGAGGCTACACCTTC. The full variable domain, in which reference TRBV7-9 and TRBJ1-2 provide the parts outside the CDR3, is DTGVSQNPRHKITKRGQNVTFRCDPISEHNRLYWYRQTLGQGPEFLTYFQNEAQLEKSRLLSDRFSAERPKGSFSTLEIQRTEQGDSAMYLCASSFSAPKLGGGGYTFGSGTRLTVV.

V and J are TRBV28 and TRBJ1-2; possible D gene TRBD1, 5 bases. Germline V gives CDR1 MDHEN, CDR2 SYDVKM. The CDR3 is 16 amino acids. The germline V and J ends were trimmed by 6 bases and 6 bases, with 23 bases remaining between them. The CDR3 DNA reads TGTGCCAGCAGCGTTGGGGGGGGAGTATTCTTAAATGGCTACACCTTC. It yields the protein CASSVGGGVFLNGYTF.

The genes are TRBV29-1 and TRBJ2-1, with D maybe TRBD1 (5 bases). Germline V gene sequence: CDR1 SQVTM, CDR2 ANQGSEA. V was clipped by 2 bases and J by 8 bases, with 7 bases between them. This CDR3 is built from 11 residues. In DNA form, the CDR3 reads TGCAGCGTTGAAAGGGGCCATGAGCAGTTCTTC. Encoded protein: CSVERGHEQFF.

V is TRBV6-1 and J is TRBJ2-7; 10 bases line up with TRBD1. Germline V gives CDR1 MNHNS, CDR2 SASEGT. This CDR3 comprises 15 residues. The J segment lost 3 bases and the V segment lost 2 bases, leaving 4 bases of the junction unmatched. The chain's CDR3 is CASSELGQGFYEQYV. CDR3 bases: TGTGCCAGCAGTGAACTGGGACAGGGGTTCTACGAGCAGTACGTC.

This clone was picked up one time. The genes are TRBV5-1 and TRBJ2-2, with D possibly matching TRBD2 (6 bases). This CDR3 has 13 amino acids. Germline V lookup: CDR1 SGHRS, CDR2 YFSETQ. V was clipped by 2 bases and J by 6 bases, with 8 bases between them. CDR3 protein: CASSFWGAGELFF. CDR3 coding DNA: TGCGCCAGCAGCTTTTGGGGGGCCGGGGAGCTGTTTTTT. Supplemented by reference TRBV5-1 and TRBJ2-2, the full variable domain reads KAGVTQTPRYLIKTRGQQVTLSCSPISGHRSVSWYQQTPGQGLQFLFEYFSETQRNKGNFPGRFSGRQFSNSRSEMNVSTLELGDSALYLCASSFWGAGELFFGEGSRLTVL.

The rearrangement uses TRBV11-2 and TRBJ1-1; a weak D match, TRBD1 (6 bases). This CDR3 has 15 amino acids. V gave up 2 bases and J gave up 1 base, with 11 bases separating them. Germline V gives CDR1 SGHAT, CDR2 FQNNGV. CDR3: CASSLRTDSNTEAFF. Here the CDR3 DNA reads TGTGCCAGCAGCTTACGGACAGACTCGAACACTGAAGCTTTCTTT. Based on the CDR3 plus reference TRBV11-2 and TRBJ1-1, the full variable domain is EAGVAQSPRYKIIEKRQSVAFWCNPISGHATLYWYQQILGQGPKLLIQFQNNGVVDDSQLPKDRFSAERLKGVDSTLKIQPAKLEDSAVYLCASSLRTDSNTEAFFGQGTRLTVV.

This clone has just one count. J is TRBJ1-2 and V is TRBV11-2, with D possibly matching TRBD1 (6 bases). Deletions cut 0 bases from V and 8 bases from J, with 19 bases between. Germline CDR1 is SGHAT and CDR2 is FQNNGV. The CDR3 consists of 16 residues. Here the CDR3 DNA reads TGTGCCAGCAGCTTAGAGGTCCGGGGGGCCGGTGGAGGCTACACCTTC. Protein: CASSLEVRGAGGGYTF.

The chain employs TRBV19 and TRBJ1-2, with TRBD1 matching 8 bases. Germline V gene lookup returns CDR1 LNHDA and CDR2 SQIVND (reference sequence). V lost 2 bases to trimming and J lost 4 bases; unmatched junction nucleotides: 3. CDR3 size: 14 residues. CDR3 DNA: TGTGCCAGTAGTATACAGGGGGCGAGCTATGGCTACACCTTC. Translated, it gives CASSIQGASYGYTF.

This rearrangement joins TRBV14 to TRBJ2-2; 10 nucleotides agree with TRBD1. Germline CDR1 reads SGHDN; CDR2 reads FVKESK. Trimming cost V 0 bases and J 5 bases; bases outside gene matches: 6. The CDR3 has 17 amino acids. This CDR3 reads CASSQDRGTGETGELFF. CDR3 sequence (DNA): TGTGCCAGCAGCCAAGATAGAGGGACAGGGGAGACCGGGGAGCTGTTTTTT.

As DNA, the CDR3 is TGTGCCAGCAGTTACTCGGGACAGGCTAATGAAAAACTGTTTTTT. Its protein is CASSYSGQANEKLFF. The gene calls are TRBV6-6 and TRBJ1-4, with 8 nucleotides matching TRBD1. The V segment lost 0 bases and the J segment 3 bases; nucleotides outside the gene matches: 0. The CDR3 spans 15 residues. CDR1 and CDR2 from the germline V gene are MNHNY and SVGAGI (reference sequence).

The CDR3 sequence is CASSLVSVRGTDTQYF. CDR3 in DNA: TGCGCCAGCAGCTTGGTTTCGGTCAGGGGCACAGATACGCAGTATTTT. The V call is TRBV5-1, the J call TRBJ2-3; D is possibly TRBD1 (5 bases). V lost 0 bases to trimming and J lost 1 base, with 12 bases between them. This CDR3 spans 16 amino acids. In germline, CDR1 is SGHRS, CDR2 YFSETQ.

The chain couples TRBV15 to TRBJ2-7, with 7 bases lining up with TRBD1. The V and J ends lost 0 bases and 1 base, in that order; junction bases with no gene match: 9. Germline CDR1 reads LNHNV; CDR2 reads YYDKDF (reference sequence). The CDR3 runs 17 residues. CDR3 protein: CATSRDSGDSLSYEQYV. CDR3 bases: TGTGCCACCAGCAGAGATTCTGGGGACAGTCTTTCCTACGAGCAGTACGTC.

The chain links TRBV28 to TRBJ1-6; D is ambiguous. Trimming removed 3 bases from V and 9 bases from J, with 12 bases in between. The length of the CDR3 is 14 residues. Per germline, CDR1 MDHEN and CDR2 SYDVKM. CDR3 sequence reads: CASSFRVGSSPLHF. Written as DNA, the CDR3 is TGTGCCAGCAGTTTTAGGGTGGGGAGTTCACCCCTCCACTTT.

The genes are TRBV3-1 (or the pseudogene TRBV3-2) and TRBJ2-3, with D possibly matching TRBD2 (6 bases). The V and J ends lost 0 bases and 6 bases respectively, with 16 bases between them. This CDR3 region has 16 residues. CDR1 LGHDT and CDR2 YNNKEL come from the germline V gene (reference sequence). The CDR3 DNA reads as TGTGCCAGCAGCCAAGACTGGGCGGGGATGAGGGATACGCAGTATTTT. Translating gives CASSQDWAGMRDTQYF.